The 16 T cell receptor beta chains in this list originate from one sample, sequenced in a study of cytomegalovirus exposure and HLA in healthy donors. Clones were read by immunoSEQ multiplex PCR, and TCRdb kept only the in-frame ones, dropping some. Of under 200,000 clones in the sample, about 81% are singletons; the top ten hold around 1.2%. Input material: PBMCs. The receptors here all came from a woman in her 30s in good health and CMV-seronegative.

This clone was seen only once. The chain couples TRBV5-1 to TRBJ1-1, with D maybe TRBD1 (6 bases). From germline, CDR1 is SGHRS and CDR2 YFSETQ. This CDR3 contains 14 residues. The V and J ends lost 6 bases and 5 bases respectively, with 17 bases between them. In nucleotides, the CDR3 is TGCGCCAGCACAGAACAGGGCCAAGGGACTGAAGCTTTCTTT. Its protein product is CASTEQGQGTEAFF.

The chain has TRBV7-9 and TRBJ1-1; D unclear. The CDR3 runs 13 residues. Deletions cut 7 bases from V and 0 bases from J, with 9 bases between. Germline values: CDR1 SEHNR, CDR2 FQNEAQ (reference sequence). Here the CDR3 reads CASTSGVNTEAFF. The CDR3 DNA reads TGTGCCAGCACCTCAGGCGTGAACACTGAAGCTTTCTTT.

This chain uses TRBV30 with TRBJ2-5; tentatively, D is TRBD2 (5 bases). This CDR3 region has 12 residues. CDR1 and CDR2 from the germline V gene are GTSNPN and SVGIG (reference sequence). V lost 4 bases and J 5 bases, leaving 11 bases between the germline ends. The CDR3 region is CAWKRVRETQYF. The CDR3 bases are TGTGCCTGGAAGAGGGTGCGGGAGACCCAGTACTTC.

On this clone itself: Germline and junction disagree at one end, which may indicate a read error. This rearrangement joins TRBV6-1 to TRBJ2-7, with 8 bases aligning to TRBD1. This CDR3 is built from 15 residues. From germline, CDR1 is MNHNS and CDR2 SASEGT. CDR3 loop: CASTETGGSSYEQYF. CDR3 nucleotides: TGTGCCAGCACTGAAACAGGGGGTAGTTCCTACGAGCAGTACTTC.

The chain is built from TRBV21-1 and TRBJ2-7; no DNA check was done on the table's D call, TRBD1. TRBV21-1 is labeled a pseudogene. The CDR3 spans 16 residues. The CDR3: CASSKVVRTGGYEQYF. CDR3 bases: TGTGCCAGCAGCAAAGTAGTCAGGACAGGGGGTTACGAGCAGTACTTC.

The rearrangement joins TRBV7-9 to TRBJ1-2; a possible D gene is TRBD1 (5 bases). Trimming removed 6 bases at V and 2 bases at J, with 10 bases between. Germline-derived CDR1 and CDR2 are SEHNR and FQNEAQ (reference sequence). The CDR3 has 13 amino acids. The CDR3: CASSYTGNYGYTF. The CDR3 coding sequence is TGTGCCAGCAGTTATACAGGAAACTATGGCTACACCTTC.

The CDR3 nucleotides are TGTGCCAGTACCCGCGACTACTCTGGGGCCAACGTCCTGACTTTC. Encoded protein: CASTRDYSGANVLTF. This rearrangement joins TRBV19 to TRBJ2-6; possibly TRBD2 for D (5 bases). V was clipped by 7 bases and J by 0 bases, with 10 bases between them. Per germline, CDR1 LNHDA and CDR2 SQIVND (reference sequence). There are 15 residues in the CDR3.

The V call is TRBV4-1, the J call TRBJ2-3; tentatively, D is TRBD1 (6 bases). With 0 bases removed from V and 11 bases from J, the gap between germline ends came to 12 bases. This CDR3 has 13 residues. CDR1 and CDR2 from the germline V gene are MGHRA and YSYEKL. For the CDR3, the DNA is TGCGCCAGCAGCCAAGACAGGGGCCGGGTGCAGTATTTT. This encodes CASSQDRGRVQYF.

The chain links TRBV7-8 to TRBJ2-1; 8 bases align to TRBD2. Trimming removed 1 base from V and 4 bases from J; junction bases left unmatched: 9. The germline gives CDR1 SGHVS, CDR2 FQNEAQ. The CDR3 is 17 amino acids. CDR3 sequence: CASSLGGSGDLYNEQFF. CDR3 coding DNA: TGTGCCAGCAGCTTAGGTGGTAGCGGGGACCTTTACAATGAGCAGTTCTTC.

This chain joins TRBV2 and TRBJ1-2; possible D gene TRBD1, 5 bases. This CDR3 has 13 residues. V was trimmed by 3 bases and J by 3 bases, leaving 8 bases between them. Germline CDR1 reads SNHLY; CDR2 reads FYNNEI. The DNA for the CDR3 is TGTGCCAGCAGTGAGATCAGGGACTATGGCTACACCTTC. Its translation is CASSEIRDYGYTF.

The rearrangement links TRBV5-1 to TRBJ2-7; 10 bases line up with TRBD1. From germline, CDR1 is SGHRS and CDR2 YFSETQ. With 4 bases clipped from V and 1 base from J, the junction kept 8 bases outside the gene matches. The CDR3 extends over 16 amino acids. In nucleotides, the CDR3 is TGCGCCAGCAGCCCGATGGGACAGGGGTCTTCCTACGAGCAGTACTTC. Translation: CASSPMGQGSSYEQYF.

This clone occurred once. The J gene is TRBJ1-1, the V gene TRBV5-1; D is unclear. The CDR3 is made up of 12 amino acids. CDR1 and CDR2 from the germline V gene are SGHRS and YFSETQ. The germline V and J ends were trimmed by 2 bases and 2 bases, with 4 bases remaining between them. CDR3 in amino acids: CASSFHNTEAFF. CDR3 nucleotide sequence: TGCGCCAGCAGCTTTCATAACACTGAAGCTTTCTTT.

The sample holds many counts of this clone. V usage is TRBV6-1 and J usage is TRBJ2-7; perhaps TRBD1 as D (7 bases). Per germline, CDR1 MNHNS and CDR2 SASEGT. V was trimmed by 6 bases and J by 3 bases, leaving 18 bases between them. The CDR3 has 15 amino acids. The CDR3 bases are TGTGCCAGCAGCTATACAGGGGAGGCCCACTACGAGCAGTACTTC. It encodes CASSYTGEAHYEQYF.

This clone was seen only a few times. The J gene is TRBJ2-1, the V gene TRBV6-5; TRBD1 matches at 11 bases. V gave up 7 bases and J gave up 6 bases; unmatched junction bases: 5. This CDR3 contains 14 residues. Germline V gene lookup returns CDR1 MNHEY and CDR2 SVGAGI. The chain's CDR3 is CASNAGTGGNEQFF. The CDR3 bases are TGTGCCAGCAACGCCGGGACAGGGGGCAATGAGCAGTTCTTC.

CDR3 amino acids: CASRVGPSNQPQHF. The CDR3 DNA reads as TGTGCCAGCAGGGTTGGGCCTAGCAATCAGCCCCAGCATTTT. The chain links TRBV6-1 to TRBJ1-5; unclear D gene. Trimming cost V 6 bases and J 0 bases, with 9 bases left between them. The CDR3 length is 14 residues. CDR1 and CDR2 from the germline V gene are MNHNS and SASEGT.

The rearrangement links TRBV19 to TRBJ2-6; no clear D. V was pared by 6 bases and J by 4 bases, with 7 bases between. Looked up from germline, CDR1 is LNHDA and CDR2 is SQIVND (reference sequence). There are 13 residues in the CDR3. The CDR3: CASRNKGANVLTF. CDR3 sequence (DNA): TGTGCCAGTAGGAACAAAGGGGCCAACGTCCTGACTTTC.